A selection of T cell receptor beta chains follows, all from one sample in a study of shared clonotypes between healthy human individuals. The table came from immunoSEQ multiplex PCR; TCRdb's copy has only in-frame clones and leaves some out. The data show some 500,000 clones, with approximately 95% seen just once and 0.064% held by the top ten. Sequenced: naive CD4+ T cells sorted from blood. The receptors derive from a woman in her twenties or thirties in good health. Both conserved end residues are part of each CDR3. Fields, in order: V gene, J gene, clone size, D gene, CDR3 protein, CDR3 DNA. A D gene is named only where the DNA matches it firmly. Size is omitted from some rows. Given values are once, few, many or a class for expanded clones.

TRBV5-1,TRBJ2-2,-,TRBD1,CASSSDRGGSLVTGELFF,TGCGCCAGCAGCTCCGACAGGGGTGGCTCTCTTGTGACCGGGGAGCTGTTTTTT
TRBV6-1,TRBJ2-3,once,-,CASSDFKNTDTQYF,TGTGCCAGCAGTGATTTCAAAAACACAGATACGCAGTATTTT
TRBV11-3,TRBJ1-5,-,-,CASSLWDPELYSNQPQHF,TGTGCCAGCAGCTTATGGGACCCCGAACTTTATAGCAATCAGCCCCAGCATTTT
TRBV5-1,TRBJ2-7,-,TRBD1,CASSSTLGQGFEEQYF,TGCGCCAGCAGCTCGACGCTTGGACAGGGGTTTGAAGAGCAGTACTTC
TRBV6-5,TRBJ2-7,-,-,CASRGLGANYEQYF,TGTGCCAGCAGGGGTCTGGGGGCGAACTACGAGCAGTACTTC
TRBV5-1,TRBJ1-1,-,-,CASSFPENTEAFF,TGCGCCAGCAGCTTCCCCGAAAACACTGAAGCTTTCTTT
TRBV9,TRBJ1-1,-,TRBD1,CASSNNRGVDTEAFF,TGTGCCAGCAGCAACAACAGGGGAGTAGACACTGAAGCTTTCTTT
TRBV18,TRBJ2-1,once,TRBD2,CASSPGLAAGEQFF,TGTGCCAGCTCACCGGGACTAGCAGCCGGGGAGCAGTTCTTC
TRBV28,TRBJ2-1,-,TRBD2,CASSPLAGGRSNAEQFF,TGTGCCAGCAGTCCGTTAGCGGGAGGGAGGTCCAACGCTGAGCAGTTCTTC
TRBV6-6,TRBJ2-1,-,TRBD2,CASRKGLAGFNEQFF,TGTGCCAGCAGAAAAGGACTAGCGGGATTCAATGAGCAGTTCTTC
TRBV6-5,TRBJ1-1,-,-,CASSLEGGVNTEAFF,TGTGCCAGCAGTCTTGAAGGAGGGGTGAACACTGAAGCTTTCTTT
TRBV6-1,TRBJ2-5,-,-,CAMGPTGAETQYF,TGTGCCATGGGCCCGACGGGGGCGGAGACCCAGTACTTC
TRBV6-6,TRBJ2-1,-,-,CASRPAEGRYNEQFF,TGTGCCAGCAGGCCCGCAGAGGGGAGGTACAATGAGCAGTTCTTC
TRBV29-1,TRBJ2-7,-,TRBD2,CSVEREHGYEQYF,TGCAGCGTTGAGCGGGAGCATGGCTACGAGCAGTACTTC
TRBV14,TRBJ2-7,-,-,CASSPLRDTSSYEQYF,TGTGCCAGCAGCCCCCTACGGGACACCTCTTCCTACGAGCAGTACTTC
TRBV5-1,TRBJ2-1,-,TRBD2,CASSLSPTSGKLEQFF,TGCGCCAGCAGCTTGTCCCCGACTAGCGGGAAGCTTGAGCAGTTCTTC
TRBV19,TRBJ1-3,once,-,CASTTTSVQGAGNTIYF,TGTGCCAGTACCACAACCTCGGTCCAGGGTGCTGGAAACACCATATATTTT
TRBV11-3,TRBJ1-1,-,-,CASSLDGPNTEAFF,TGTGCCAGCAGCTTAGATGGACCGAACACTGAAGCTTTCTTT